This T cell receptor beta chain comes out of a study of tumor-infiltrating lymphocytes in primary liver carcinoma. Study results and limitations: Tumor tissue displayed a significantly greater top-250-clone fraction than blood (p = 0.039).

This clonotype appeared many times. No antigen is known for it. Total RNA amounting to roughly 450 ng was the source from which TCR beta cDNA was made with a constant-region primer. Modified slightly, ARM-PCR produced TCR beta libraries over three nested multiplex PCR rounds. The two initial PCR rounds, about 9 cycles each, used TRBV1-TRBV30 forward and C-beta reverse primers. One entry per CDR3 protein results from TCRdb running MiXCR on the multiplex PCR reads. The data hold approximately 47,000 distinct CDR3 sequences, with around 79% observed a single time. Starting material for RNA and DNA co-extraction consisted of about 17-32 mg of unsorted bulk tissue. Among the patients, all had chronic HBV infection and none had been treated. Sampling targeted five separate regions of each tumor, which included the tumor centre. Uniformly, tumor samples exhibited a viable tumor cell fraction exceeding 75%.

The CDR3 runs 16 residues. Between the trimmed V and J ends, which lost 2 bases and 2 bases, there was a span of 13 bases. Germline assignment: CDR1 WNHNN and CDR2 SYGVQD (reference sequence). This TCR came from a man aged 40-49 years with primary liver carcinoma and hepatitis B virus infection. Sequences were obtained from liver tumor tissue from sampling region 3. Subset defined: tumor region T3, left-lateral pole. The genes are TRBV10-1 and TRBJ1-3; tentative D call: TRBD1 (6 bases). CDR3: CASSESSQGAGNTIYF. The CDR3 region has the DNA TGCGCCAGCAGTGAGAGCTCACAGGGAGCTGGAAACACCATATATTTT.